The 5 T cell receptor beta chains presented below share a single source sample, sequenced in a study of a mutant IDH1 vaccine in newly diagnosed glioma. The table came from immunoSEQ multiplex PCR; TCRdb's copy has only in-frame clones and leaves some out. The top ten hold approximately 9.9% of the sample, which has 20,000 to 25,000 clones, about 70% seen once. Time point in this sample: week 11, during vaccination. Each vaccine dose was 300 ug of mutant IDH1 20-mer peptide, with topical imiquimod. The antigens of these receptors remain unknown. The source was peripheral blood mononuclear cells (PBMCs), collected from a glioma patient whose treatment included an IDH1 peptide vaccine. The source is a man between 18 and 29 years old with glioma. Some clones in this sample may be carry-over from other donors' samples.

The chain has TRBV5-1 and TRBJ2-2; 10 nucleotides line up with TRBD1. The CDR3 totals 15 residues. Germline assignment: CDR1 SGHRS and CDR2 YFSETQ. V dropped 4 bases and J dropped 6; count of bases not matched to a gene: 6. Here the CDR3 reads CASSNPGQGPGELFF. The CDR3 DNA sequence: TGCGCCAGCAGCAACCCGGGACAGGGGCCCGGGGAGCTGTTTTTT.

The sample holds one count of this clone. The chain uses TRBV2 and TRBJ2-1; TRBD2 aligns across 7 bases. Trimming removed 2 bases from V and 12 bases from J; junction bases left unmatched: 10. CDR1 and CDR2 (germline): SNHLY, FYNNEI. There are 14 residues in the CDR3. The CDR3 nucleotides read TGTGCCAGCAGTGAACGACGGGGGGACGACGGGCAGTTCTTC. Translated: CASSERRGDDGQFF.

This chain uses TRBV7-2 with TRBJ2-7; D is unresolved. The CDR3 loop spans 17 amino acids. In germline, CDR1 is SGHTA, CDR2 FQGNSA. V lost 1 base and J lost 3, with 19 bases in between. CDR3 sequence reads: CASSLGFLTAADYEQYF. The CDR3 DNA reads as TGTGCCAGCAGCTTAGGTTTCCTCACAGCCGCCGACTACGAGCAGTACTTC.

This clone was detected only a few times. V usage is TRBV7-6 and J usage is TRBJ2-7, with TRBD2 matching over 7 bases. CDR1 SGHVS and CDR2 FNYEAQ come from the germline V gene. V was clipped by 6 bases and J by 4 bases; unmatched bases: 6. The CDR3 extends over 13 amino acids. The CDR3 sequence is CASSPERDYEQYF. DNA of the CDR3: TGTGCCAGCAGTCCGGAGCGGGATTACGAGCAGTACTTC.

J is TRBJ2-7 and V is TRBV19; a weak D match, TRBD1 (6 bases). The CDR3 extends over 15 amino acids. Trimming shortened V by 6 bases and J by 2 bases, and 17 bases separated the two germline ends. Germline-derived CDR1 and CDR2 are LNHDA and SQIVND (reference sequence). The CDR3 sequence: CASSPGQFGTYEQYF. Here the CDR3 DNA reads TGTGCCAGTAGCCCAGGACAGTTCGGAACCTACGAGCAGTACTTC.